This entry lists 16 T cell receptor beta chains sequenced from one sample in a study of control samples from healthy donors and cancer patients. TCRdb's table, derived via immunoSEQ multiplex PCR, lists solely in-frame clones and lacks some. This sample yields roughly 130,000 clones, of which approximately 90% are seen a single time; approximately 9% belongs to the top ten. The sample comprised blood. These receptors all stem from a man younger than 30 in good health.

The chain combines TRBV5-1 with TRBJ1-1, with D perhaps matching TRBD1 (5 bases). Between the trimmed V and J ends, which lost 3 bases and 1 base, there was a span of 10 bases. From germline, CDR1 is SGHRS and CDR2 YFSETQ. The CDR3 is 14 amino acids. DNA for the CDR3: TGCGCCAGCAGCTACTGGGGGACGAACACTGAAGCTTTCTTT. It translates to CASSYWGTNTEAFF.

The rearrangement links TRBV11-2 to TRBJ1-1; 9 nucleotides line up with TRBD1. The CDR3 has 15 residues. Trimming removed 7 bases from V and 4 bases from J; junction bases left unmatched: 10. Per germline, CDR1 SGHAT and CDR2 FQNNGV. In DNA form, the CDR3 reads TGTGCCAGCACCAAAACAGGGGGCGCGTCCACTGAAGCTTTCTTT. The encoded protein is CASTKTGGASTEAFF.

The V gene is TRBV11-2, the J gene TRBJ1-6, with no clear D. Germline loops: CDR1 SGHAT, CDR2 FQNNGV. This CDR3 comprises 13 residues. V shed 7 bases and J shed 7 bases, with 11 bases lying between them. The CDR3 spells CASNHDPNSPLHF. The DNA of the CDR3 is TGTGCCAGCAACCACGACCCGAATTCACCCCTCCACTTT.

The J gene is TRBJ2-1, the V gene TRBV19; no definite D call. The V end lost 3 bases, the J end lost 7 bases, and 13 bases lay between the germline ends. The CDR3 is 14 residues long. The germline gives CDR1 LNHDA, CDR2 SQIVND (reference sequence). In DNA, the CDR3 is TGTGCCAGTAGTATCTGGAGCGATCGAAATGAGCAGTTCTTC. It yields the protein CASSIWSDRNEQFF.

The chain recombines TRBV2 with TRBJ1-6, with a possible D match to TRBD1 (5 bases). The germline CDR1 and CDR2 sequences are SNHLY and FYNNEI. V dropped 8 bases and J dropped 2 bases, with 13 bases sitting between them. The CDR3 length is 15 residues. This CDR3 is CASGRGDAYNSPLHF. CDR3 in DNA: TGTGCCAGCGGTCGGGGGGATGCCTATAATTCACCCCTCCACTTT.

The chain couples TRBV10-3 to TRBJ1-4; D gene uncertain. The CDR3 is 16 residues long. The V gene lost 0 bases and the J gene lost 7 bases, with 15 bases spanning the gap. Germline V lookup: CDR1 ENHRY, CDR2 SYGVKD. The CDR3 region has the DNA TGTGCCATCAGTGAGTCGAAGGGTTCTGGCGGTGAAAAACTGTTTTTT. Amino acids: CAISESKGSGGEKLFF.

CDR3 amino acids: CASRSTDGTEAFF. The CDR3 DNA sequence: TGTGCCAGCAGATCCACGGATGGCACTGAAGCTTTCTTT. The chain combines TRBV4-2 with TRBJ1-1; no firm D call. Germline assignment: CDR1 LGHNA and CDR2 YNFKEQ. The CDR3 is 13 residues long. V gave up 6 bases and J gave up 4 bases, with 12 bases separating them.

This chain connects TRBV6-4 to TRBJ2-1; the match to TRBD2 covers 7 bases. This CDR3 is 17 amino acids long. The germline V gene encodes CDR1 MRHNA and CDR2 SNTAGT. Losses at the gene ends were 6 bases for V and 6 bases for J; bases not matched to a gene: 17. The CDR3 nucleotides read TGTGCCAGCAGCCCGGACCGAGTAGCGGGTGCAAGCAATGAGCAGTTCTTC. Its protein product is CASSPDRVAGASNEQFF.

The CDR3 DNA sequence: TGTGCCAGCAGCCCCCCTAGCGGGGGATCCTACGAGCAGTACTTC. Translated: CASSPPSGGSYEQYF. The genes are TRBV7-6 and TRBJ2-7; TRBD2 matches 10 bases. J was trimmed by 1 base and V by 5 bases; bases with no gene match: 5. This CDR3 is 15 amino acids long. Germline loops: CDR1 SGHVS, CDR2 FNYEAQ. The whole variable domain, remainder taken from reference TRBV7-6 and TRBJ2-7, is GAGVSQSPRYKVTKRGQDVALRCDPISGHVSLYWYRQALGQGPEFLTYFNYEAQQDKSGLPNDRFSAERPEGSISTLTIQRTEQRDSAMYRCASSPPSGGSYEQYFGPGTRLTVT.

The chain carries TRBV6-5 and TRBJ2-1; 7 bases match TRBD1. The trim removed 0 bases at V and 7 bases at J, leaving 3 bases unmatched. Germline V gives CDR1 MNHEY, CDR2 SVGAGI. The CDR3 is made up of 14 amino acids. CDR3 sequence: CASSYSTGPNEQFF. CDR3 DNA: TGTGCCAGCAGTTACTCGACAGGGCCTAATGAGCAGTTCTTC.

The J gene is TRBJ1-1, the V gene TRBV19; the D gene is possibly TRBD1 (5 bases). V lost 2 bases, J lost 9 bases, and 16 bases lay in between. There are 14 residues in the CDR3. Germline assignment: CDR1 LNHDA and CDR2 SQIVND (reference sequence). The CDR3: CASSIKRESGQAFF. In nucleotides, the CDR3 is TGTGCCAGTAGTATAAAACGCGAATCGGGACAAGCTTTCTTT.

The CDR3 spells CASSDRGRNQPQHF. The CDR3 nucleotides are TGTGCCAGTTCGGACAGGGGGCGAAATCAGCCCCAGCATTTT. The chain combines TRBV19 with TRBJ1-5, with 11 bases that match TRBD1. V lost 8 bases, J lost 4 bases, and 4 bases stayed unmatched. The CDR3 consists of 14 residues. The germline V gene has CDR1 LNHDA and CDR2 SQIVND (reference sequence). Drawing the rest from reference TRBV19 and TRBJ1-5, the complete variable domain is DGGITQSPKYLFRKEGQNVTLSCEQNLNHDAMYWYRQDPGQGLRLIYYSQIVNDFQKGDIAEGYSVSREKKESFPLTVTSAQKNPTAFYLCASSDRGRNQPQHFGDGTRLSIL.

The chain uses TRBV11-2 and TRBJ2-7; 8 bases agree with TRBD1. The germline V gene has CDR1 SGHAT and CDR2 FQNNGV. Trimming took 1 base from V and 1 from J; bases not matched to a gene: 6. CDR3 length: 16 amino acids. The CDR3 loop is CASSLASRTGSYEQYF. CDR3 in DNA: TGTGCCAGCAGCTTAGCTAGTAGGACAGGGTCCTACGAGCAGTACTTC.

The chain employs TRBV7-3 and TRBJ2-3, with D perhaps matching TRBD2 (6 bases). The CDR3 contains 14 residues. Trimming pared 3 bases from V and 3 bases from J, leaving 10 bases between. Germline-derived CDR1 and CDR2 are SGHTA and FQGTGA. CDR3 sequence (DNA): TGTGCCAGCAGCTTGGGACTGAGTACAGATACGCAGTATTTT. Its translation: CASSLGLSTDTQYF.

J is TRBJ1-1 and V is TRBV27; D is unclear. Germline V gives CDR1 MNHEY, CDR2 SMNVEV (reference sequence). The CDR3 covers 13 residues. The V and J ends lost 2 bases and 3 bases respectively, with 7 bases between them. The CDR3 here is CASSLKWDTEAFF. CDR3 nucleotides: TGTGCCAGCAGTTTAAAGTGGGACACTGAAGCTTTCTTT.

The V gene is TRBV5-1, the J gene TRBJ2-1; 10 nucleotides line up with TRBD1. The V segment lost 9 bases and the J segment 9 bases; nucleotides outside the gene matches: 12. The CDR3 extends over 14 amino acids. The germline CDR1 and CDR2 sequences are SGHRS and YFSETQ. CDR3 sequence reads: CATGGTGAGSEQFF. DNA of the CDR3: TGCGCCACCGGGGGGACAGGGGCTGGTTCTGAGCAGTTCTTC. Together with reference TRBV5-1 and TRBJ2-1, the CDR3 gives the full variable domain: KAGVTQTPRYLIKTRGQQVTLSCSPISGHRSVSWYQQTPGQGLQFLFEYFSETQRNKGNFPGRFSGRQFSNSRSEMNVSTLELGDSALYLCATGGTGAGSEQFFGPGTRLTVL.